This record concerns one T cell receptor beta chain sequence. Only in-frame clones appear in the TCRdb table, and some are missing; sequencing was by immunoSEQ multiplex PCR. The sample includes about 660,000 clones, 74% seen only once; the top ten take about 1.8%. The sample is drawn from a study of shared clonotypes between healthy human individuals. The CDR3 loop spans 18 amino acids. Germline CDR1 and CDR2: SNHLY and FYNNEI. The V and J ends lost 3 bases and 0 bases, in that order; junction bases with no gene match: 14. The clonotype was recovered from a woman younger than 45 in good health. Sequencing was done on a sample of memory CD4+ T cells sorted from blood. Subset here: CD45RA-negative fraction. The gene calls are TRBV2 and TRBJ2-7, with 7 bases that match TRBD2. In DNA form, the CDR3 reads TGTGCCAGCAGTGATCCCGGGACTATTGAAGAGAGCTCCTACGAGCAGTACTTC. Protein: CASSDPGTIEESSYEQYF. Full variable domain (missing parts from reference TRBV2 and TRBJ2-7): EPEVTQTPSHQVTQMGQEVILRCVPISNHLYFYWYRQILGQKVEFLVSFYNNEISEKSEIFDDQFSVERPDGSNFTLKIRSTKLEDSAMYFCASSDPGTIEESSYEQYFGPGTRLTVT.